The entry below describes one T cell receptor beta chain. The RNA, roughly 0.45 to 1 ug, was put through reverse transcription using random hexamers. An immunoSEQ multiplex PCR generated amplified TCR beta CDR3 products spanning 54 Vbeta and 13 Jbeta. TCRdb ran MiXCR on the immunoSEQ multiplex PCR reads and lists one entry per CDR3 protein. The sample has tens of thousands of distinct CDR3 sequences; around 93% are singletons. The data stem from a study of CD8 T cells in Susac syndrome. The TCR was taken from a human donor with Susac syndrome. Source material: CD8+ T cells from PBMCs.

The CDR3: CASSLMSAGSFQYF. In DNA, the CDR3 is TGTGCCAGCAGCTTAATGTCAGCAGGGTCGTTTCAGTACTTC. The chain uses TRBV7-9 and TRBJ2-4, with D possibly being TRBD1 (5 bases). The CDR3 contains 14 residues. Germline CDR1 is SEHNR and CDR2 is FQNEAQ (reference sequence). Trimming removed 2 bases from V and 11 bases from J, with 16 bases in between. Full variable domain (outside the CDR3, taken from reference TRBV7-9 and TRBJ2-4): DTGVSQNPRHKITKRGQNVTFRCDPISEHNRLYWYRQTLGQGPEFLTYFQNEAQLEKSRLLSDRFSAERPKGSFSTLEIQRTEQGDSAMYLCASSLMSAGSFQYFGAGTRLSVL.